The 14 T cell receptor beta chains reported below all come from one sample, sequenced in a study of Ad26.COV2.S vaccination and SARS-CoV-2 variants (dated by TCRdb to the early 2020s). The library was built by means of the immunoSEQ multiplex PCR assay. TCRdb provides this immuneACCESS table in a form limited to in-frame rearrangements. Some clones are lacking; in checked studies, under half of them reflect an unresolved V gene, and why the rest are absent is not known. The sample data list just under 250,000 clones, and around nine tenths of these were observed just once. About 10% of the sample rests with the top ten. Interpreted using the paper, the treatment or condition label stands for: some 20 received Ad26.COV2.S at low or high dose, single or two shots; five or six received placebo; per-sample allocation not given. For vaccine and placebo recipients, repertoires were sequenced using samples collected on day 63 after the first injection.

The starting material was peripheral blood, obtained in a trial of Ad26.COV2.S vaccine versus placebo. The receptors come from a person aged 18-65 years who received the Ad26.COV2.S COVID-19 vaccine or a placebo.

The chain uses TRBV19 and TRBJ1-2; TRBD1 might be the D (6 bases). CDR1 is LNHDA, CDR2 SQIVND, per germline (reference sequence). The CDR3 sequence is 16 residues long. Trimming left V 3 bases short and J 1 base short, with 15 bases between. The chain's CDR3 is CASSIGRGLFNYGYTF. The CDR3 DNA reads as TGTGCCAGTAGTATCGGCAGGGGCCTTTTTAACTATGGCTACACCTTC.

About this clone: Other DNA sequences in the same sample also yield this CDR3. CDR3 DNA sequence: TGTGCCAGCAGCGTAGCCTTGAACACCGGGGAGCTGTTTTTT. Its protein is CASSVALNTGELFF. The V call is TRBV9, the J call TRBJ2-2; D unclear. The germline V gene has CDR1 SGDLS and CDR2 YYNGEE. The CDR3 consists of 14 residues. The V and J ends lost 0 bases and 1 base respectively, with 4 bases between them.

This sequence joins TRBV5-1 and TRBJ2-1, with a tentative D call TRBD1 (5 bases). This CDR3 has 21 amino acids. The V and J ends lost 0 bases and 4 bases respectively, with 29 bases between them. Germline lookup yields CDR1 SGHRS and CDR2 YFSETQ. CDR3 loop: CASSLAGGFKRTSASYNEQFF. In DNA form, the CDR3 reads TGCGCCAGCAGCTTGGCCGGTGGATTTAAGAGGACATCGGCATCGTACAATGAGCAGTTCTTC. The variable domain in full, with the rest retrieved from reference TRBV5-1 and TRBJ2-1, is KAGVTQTPRYLIKTRGQQVTLSCSPISGHRSVSWYQQTPGQGLQFLFEYFSETQRNKGNFPGRFSGRQFSNSRSEMNVSTLELGDSALYLCASSLAGGFKRTSASYNEQFFGPGTRLTVL.

This CDR3 reads CASSQKAVHTGELFF. In DNA form, the CDR3 reads TGTGCCAGCAGCCAAAAGGCGGTCCACACCGGGGAGCTGTTTTTT. The chain carries TRBV5-6 and TRBJ2-2, with unresolved D. Germline loops: CDR1 SGHDT, CDR2 YYEEEE. Trimming stripped 4 bases from V and 3 bases from J, with 13 bases between. This CDR3 region has 15 residues. The full variable domain, in which reference TRBV5-6 and TRBJ2-2 provide the parts outside the CDR3, is DAGVTQSPTHLIKTRGQQVTLRCSPKSGHDTVSWYQQALGQGPQFIFQYYEEEERQRGNFPDRFSGHQFPNYSSELNVNALLLGDSALYLCASSQKAVHTGELFFGEGSRLTVL.

The rearrangement links TRBV9 to TRBJ2-1, with 8 bases fitting TRBD2. CDR1 and CDR2 from the germline V gene are SGDLS and YYNGEE. This CDR3 region has 15 residues. J was trimmed by 2 bases and V by 5 bases; bases with no gene match: 6. The CDR3 nucleotides are TGTGCCAGCAGTAAAGGGCGGGGGGCCTACAATGAGCAGTTCTTC. The encoded protein is CASSKGRGAYNEQFF.

The chain carries TRBV30 and TRBJ2-7, with D possibly being TRBD1 (5 bases). The V and J ends lost 2 bases and 1 base respectively, with 9 bases between them. The CDR3 extends over 13 amino acids. Germline lookup yields CDR1 GTSNPN and CDR2 SVGIG (reference sequence). Here the CDR3 DNA reads TGTGCCTGGAGTCCGGACATTTCCTACGAGCAGTACTTC. Its protein is CAWSPDISYEQYF.

As DNA, the CDR3 is TGTGCCACCAGCAGAGATCGGGAAGGAGGTGGCTACACCTTC. Its translation: CATSRDREGGGYTF. The chain recombines TRBV15 with TRBJ1-2; no reliable D call. From germline, CDR1 is LNHNV and CDR2 YYDKDF (reference sequence). Between the trimmed V and J ends, which lost 0 bases and 7 bases, there was a span of 12 bases. The CDR3 sequence is 14 residues long.

This clone came up many times. V usage is TRBV20-1 and J usage is TRBJ1-2; D call uncertain. Looked up from germline, CDR1 is DFQATT and CDR2 is SNEGSKA (reference sequence). V was clipped by 4 bases and J by 4 bases, with 7 bases between them. The CDR3 extends over 11 amino acids. In DNA, the CDR3 is TGCAGTGCTATGACACCCTATGGCTACACCTTC. This sequence encodes CSAMTPYGYTF.

This clone was seen only a few times. The J gene is TRBJ2-7, the V gene TRBV19; 10 positions agree with TRBD1. V trimming: 4 bases; J trimming: 2 bases; junction bases outside the gene matches: 5. CDR3 length equals 15 residues. Germline V gene data show CDR1 as LNHDA and CDR2 as SQIVND (reference sequence). The CDR3, as DNA: TGTGCCAGTAGTAACCGGGACAGGGGCCCCTACGAGCAGTACTTC. Translation: CASSNRDRGPYEQYF.

This clone was found once. The J gene is TRBJ2-3, the V gene TRBV30, with TRBD1 identical over 7 bases. The CDR3 runs 13 residues. In germline, CDR1 is GTSNPN, CDR2 SVGIG (reference sequence). CDR3 in DNA: TGTGCTCGTGAGGGGGCAGGCACAGATACGCAGTATTTT. Translation: CAREGAGTDTQYF.

This clone has only one observation. V gene TRBV30 combines with J gene TRBJ1-3; D ambiguous. V gave up 5 bases and J gave up 1 base, with 3 bases separating them. Looked up from germline, CDR1 is GTSNPN and CDR2 is SVGIG (reference sequence). The CDR3 spans 11 residues. CDR3 coding DNA: TGTGCCTGGGAATCTGGAAACACCATATATTTT. Its translation: CAWESGNTIYF.

The chain has TRBV11-3 and TRBJ2-7; perhaps D is TRBD1 or TRBD2 (5 bases each). This CDR3 is 13 amino acids long. Germline V lookup: CDR1 SGHNT, CDR2 YENEEA. The V end lost 2 bases, the J end lost 6 bases, and 11 bases lay between the germline ends. The CDR3 DNA reads TGTGCCAGCAGCTTACGGTTGGGGACCGAGCAGTACTTC. As protein: CASSLRLGTEQYF.

The V call is TRBV6-2 or TRBV6-3, the J call TRBJ2-1; 10 bases agree with TRBD2. This CDR3 is 18 amino acids long. V lost 5 bases, J lost 7 bases, and 17 bases stayed unmatched. Germline V lookup: CDR1 MNHEY, CDR2 SVGEGT. The CDR3 sequence is CASSPTSRASGSSNEQFF. The CDR3 nucleotides are TGTGCCAGCAGTCCCACCTCCCGGGCTAGCGGGAGTAGTAATGAGCAGTTCTTC.

Only one count was recorded for this clone. The chain employs TRBV6-2 or TRBV6-3 and TRBJ1-3; the D is unclear. The CDR3 sequence is 16 residues long. Germline V CDR1 and CDR2: MNHEY, SVGEGT. The V end lost 4 bases, the J end lost 0 bases, and 13 bases lay between the germline ends. CDR3 region: CASSSPRRLSGNTIYF. The CDR3 region has the DNA TGTGCCAGCAGTTCCCCCCGCAGACTCTCTGGAAACACCATATATTTT.